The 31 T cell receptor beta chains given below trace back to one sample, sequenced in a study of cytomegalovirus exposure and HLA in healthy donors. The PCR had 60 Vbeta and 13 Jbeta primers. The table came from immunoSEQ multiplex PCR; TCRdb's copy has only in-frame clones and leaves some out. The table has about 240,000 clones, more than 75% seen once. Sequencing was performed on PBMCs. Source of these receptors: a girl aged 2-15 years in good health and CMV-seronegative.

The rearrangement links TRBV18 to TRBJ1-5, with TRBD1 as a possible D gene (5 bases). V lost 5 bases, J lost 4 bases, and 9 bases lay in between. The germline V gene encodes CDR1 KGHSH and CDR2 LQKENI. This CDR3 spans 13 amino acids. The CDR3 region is CASSGAGNQPQHF. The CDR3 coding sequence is TGTGCCAGCTCAGGGGCAGGTAATCAGCCCCAGCATTTT.

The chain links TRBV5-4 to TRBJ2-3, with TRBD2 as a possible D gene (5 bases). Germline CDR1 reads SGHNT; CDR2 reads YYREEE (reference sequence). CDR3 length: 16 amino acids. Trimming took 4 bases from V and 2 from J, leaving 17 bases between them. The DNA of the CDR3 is TGTGCCAGCAGCCCTAAACCTGGACTGAACACAGATACGCAGTATTTT. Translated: CASSPKPGLNTDTQYF.

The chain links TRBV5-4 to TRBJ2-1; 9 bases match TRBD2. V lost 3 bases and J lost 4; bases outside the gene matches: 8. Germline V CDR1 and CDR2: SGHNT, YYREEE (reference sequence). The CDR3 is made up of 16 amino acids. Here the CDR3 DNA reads TGTGCCAGCAGCTCGGAGGGGACTAGCAGATACAATGAGCAGTTCTTC. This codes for CASSSEGTSRYNEQFF.

The CDR3 here is CASSDPGTGPSEQFF. The CDR3 DNA sequence: TGTGCCAGCAGCGACCCCGGGACAGGACCCTCCGAGCAGTTCTTC. The genes are TRBV6-4 and TRBJ2-1, with TRBD1 identical over 8 bases. The CDR3 has 15 residues. The V segment lost 6 bases and the J segment 10 bases; nucleotides outside the gene matches: 14. Germline loops: CDR1 MRHNA, CDR2 SNTAGT.

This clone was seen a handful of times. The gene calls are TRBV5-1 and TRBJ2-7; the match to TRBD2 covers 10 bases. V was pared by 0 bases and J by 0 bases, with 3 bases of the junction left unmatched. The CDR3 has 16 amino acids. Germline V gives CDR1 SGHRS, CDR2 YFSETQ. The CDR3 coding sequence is TGCGCCAGCAGCTTGGGTCTAGCGGGGGACTCCTACGAGCAGTACTTC. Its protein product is CASSLGLAGDSYEQYF.

CDR3 in amino acids: CAWSDGLWETQYF. The CDR3 DNA follows: TGTGCCTGGAGTGACGGACTATGGGAGACCCAGTACTTC. V is TRBV30 and J is TRBJ2-5; D is perhaps TRBD2 (6 bases). This CDR3 has 13 amino acids. Germline CDR1 reads GTSNPN; CDR2 reads SVGIG (reference sequence). Trimming took off 1 base at V and 5 bases at J, with 11 bases between the two ends.

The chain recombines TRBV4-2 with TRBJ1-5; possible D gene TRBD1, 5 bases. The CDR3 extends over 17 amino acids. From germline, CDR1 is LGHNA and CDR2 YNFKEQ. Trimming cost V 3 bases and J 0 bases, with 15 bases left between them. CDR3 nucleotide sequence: TGTGCCAGCAGCCAGGGCGGGGGGGAGAGTAGCAATCAGCCCCAGCATTTT. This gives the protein CASSQGGGESSNQPQHF.

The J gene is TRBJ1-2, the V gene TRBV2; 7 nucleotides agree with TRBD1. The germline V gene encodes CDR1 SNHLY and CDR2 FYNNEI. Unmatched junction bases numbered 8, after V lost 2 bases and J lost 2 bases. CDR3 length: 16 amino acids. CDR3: CASSEIPETGNYGYTF. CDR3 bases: TGTGCCAGCAGTGAAATACCGGAGACAGGGAACTATGGCTACACCTTC. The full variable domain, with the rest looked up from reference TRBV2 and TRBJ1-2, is EPEVTQTPSHQVTQMGQEVILRCVPISNHLYFYWYRQILGQKVEFLVSFYNNEISEKSEIFDDQFSVERPDGSNFTLKIRSTKLEDSAMYFCASSEIPETGNYGYTFGSGTRLTVV.

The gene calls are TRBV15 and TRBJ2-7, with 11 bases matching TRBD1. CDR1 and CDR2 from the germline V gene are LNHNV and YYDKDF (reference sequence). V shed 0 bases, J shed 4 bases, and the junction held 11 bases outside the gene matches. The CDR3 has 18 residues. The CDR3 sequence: CATSREKGGGQGGYEQYF. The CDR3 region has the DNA TGTGCCACCAGCAGAGAAAAAGGTGGGGGACAGGGGGGATACGAGCAGTACTTC.

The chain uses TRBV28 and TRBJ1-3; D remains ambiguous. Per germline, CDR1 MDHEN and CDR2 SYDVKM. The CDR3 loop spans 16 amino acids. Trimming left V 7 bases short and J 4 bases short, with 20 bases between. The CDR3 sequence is CASKSATQYSGNTIYF. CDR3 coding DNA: TGTGCCAGCAAGTCAGCTACACAGTATTCCGGAAACACCATATATTTT.

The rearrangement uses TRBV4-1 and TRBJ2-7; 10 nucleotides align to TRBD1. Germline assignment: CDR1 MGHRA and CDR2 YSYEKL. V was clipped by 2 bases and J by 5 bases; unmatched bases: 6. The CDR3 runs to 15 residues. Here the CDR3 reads CASSQPRDRGNEQYF. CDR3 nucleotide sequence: TGCGCCAGCAGCCAACCCCGGGACAGGGGAAACGAGCAGTACTTC.

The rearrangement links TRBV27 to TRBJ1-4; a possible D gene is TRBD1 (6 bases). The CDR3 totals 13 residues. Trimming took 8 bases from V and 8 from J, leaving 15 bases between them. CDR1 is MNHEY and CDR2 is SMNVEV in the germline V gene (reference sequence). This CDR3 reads CASGTGLGEKLFF. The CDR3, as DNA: TGTGCCAGCGGAACAGGGCTTGGGGAAAAACTGTTTTTT. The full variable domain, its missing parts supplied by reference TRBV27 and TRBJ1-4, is EAQVTQNPRYLITVTGKKLTVTCSQNMNHEYMSWYRQDPGLGLRQIYYSMNVEVTDKGDVPEGYKVSRKEKRNFPLILESPSPNQTSLYFCASGTGLGEKLFFGSGTQLSVL.

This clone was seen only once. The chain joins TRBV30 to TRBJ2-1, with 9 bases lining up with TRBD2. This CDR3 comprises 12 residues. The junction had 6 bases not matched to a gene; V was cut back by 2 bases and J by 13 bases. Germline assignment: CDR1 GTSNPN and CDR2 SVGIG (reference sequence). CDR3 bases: TGTGCCTGGAGTCATAGCGGGGGTCTCCAGTTCTTC. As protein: CAWSHSGGLQFF.

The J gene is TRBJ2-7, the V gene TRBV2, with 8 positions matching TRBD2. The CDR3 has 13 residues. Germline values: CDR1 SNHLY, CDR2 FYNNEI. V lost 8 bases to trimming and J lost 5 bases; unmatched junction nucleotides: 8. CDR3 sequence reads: CASEGTRSNEQYF. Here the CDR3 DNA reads TGTGCCAGCGAAGGGACTAGATCGAACGAGCAGTACTTC.

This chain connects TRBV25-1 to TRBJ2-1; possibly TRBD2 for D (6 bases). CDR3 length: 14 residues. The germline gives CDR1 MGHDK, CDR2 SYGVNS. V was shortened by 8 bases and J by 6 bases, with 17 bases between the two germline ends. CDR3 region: CASARWEAGNEQFF. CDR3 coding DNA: TGTGCCAGCGCCCGATGGGAGGCGGGCAATGAGCAGTTCTTC.

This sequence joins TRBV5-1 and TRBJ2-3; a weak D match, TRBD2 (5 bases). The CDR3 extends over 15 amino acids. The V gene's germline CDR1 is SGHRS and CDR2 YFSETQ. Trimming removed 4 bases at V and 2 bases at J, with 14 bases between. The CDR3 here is CASSEGLIDTDTQYF. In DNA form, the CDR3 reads TGCGCCAGCAGCGAAGGACTGATAGACACAGATACGCAGTATTTT.

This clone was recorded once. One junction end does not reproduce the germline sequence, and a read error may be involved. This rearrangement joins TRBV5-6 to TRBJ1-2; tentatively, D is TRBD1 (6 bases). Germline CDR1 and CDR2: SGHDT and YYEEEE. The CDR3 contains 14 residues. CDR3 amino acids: CASSLETGNYGYTF. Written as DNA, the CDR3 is TGTGCCAGCAGTTTGGAGACAGGAAACTATGGCTACACCTTC.

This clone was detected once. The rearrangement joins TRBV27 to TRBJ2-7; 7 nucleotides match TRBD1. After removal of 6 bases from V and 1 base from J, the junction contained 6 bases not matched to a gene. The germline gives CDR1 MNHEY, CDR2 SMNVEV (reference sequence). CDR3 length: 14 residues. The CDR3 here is CASSYGTASYEQYF. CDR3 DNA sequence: TGTGCCAGCAGCTACGGGACAGCTTCCTACGAGCAGTACTTC.

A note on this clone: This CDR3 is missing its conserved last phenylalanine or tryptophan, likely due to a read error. The CDR3 protein is CASRRAAGGYGYTL. The DNA of the CDR3 is TGTGCCAGCAGAAGGGCCGCGGGAGGCTATGGCTACACCCTC. The chain recombines TRBV2 with TRBJ1-2; D uncertain. The germline gives CDR1 SNHLY, CDR2 FYNNEI. Trimming stripped 6 bases from V and 4 bases from J, with 15 bases between. The CDR3 spans 14 residues.

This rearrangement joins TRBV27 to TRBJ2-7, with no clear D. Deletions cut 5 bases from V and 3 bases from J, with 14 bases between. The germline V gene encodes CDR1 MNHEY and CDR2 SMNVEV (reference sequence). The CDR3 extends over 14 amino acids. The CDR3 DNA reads TGTGCCAGCAGTCCCTCCATCACCGGCTACGAGCAGTACTTC. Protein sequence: CASSPSITGYEQYF.

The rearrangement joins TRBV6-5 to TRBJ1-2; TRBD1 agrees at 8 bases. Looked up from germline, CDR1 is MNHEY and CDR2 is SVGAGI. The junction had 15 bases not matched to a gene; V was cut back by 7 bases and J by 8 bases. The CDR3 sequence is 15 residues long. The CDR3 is CASTPGGSLTGGYTF. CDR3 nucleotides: TGTGCCAGCACCCCAGGGGGCAGTTTGACGGGGGGCTACACCTTC.

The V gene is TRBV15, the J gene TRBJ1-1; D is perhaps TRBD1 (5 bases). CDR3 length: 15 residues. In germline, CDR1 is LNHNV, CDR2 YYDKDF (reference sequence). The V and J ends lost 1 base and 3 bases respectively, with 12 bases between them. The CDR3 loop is CATSRGRPTDTEAFF. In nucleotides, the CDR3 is TGTGCCACCAGCAGAGGTCGGCCGACAGACACTGAAGCTTTCTTT.

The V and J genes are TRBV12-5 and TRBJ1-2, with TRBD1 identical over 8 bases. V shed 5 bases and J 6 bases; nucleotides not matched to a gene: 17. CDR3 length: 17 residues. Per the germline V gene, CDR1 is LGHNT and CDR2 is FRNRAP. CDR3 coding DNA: TGTGCTAGTGGTATATCAACTGCAGGGGGCCGCTTTGATGGCTACACCTTC. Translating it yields CASGISTAGGRFDGYTF.

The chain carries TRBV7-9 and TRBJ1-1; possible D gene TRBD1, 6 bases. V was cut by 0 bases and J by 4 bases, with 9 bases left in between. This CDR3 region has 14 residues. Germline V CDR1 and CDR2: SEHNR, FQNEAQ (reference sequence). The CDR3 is CASSLAGGGTEAFF. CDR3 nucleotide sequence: TGTGCCAGCAGCTTAGCAGGGGGGGGCACTGAAGCTTTCTTT.

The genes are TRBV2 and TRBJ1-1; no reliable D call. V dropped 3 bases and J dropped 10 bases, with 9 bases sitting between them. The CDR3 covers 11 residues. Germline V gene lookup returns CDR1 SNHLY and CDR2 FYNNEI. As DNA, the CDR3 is TGTGCCAGCAGTGACGTGTCAGGAGCTTTCTTT. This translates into CASSDVSGAFF.

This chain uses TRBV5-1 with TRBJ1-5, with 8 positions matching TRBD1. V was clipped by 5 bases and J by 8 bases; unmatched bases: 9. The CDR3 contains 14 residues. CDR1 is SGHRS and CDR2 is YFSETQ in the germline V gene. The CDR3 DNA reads TGCGCCAGCAGTTCTACAGGGGGAAGGGAGCCCCAGCATTTT. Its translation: CASSSTGGREPQHF.

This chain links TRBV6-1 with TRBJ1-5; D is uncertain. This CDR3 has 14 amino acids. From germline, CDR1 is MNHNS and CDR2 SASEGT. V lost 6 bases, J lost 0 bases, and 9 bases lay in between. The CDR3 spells CASRTAASNQPQHF. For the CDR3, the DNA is TGTGCCAGCAGAACGGCGGCTAGCAATCAGCCCCAGCATTTT.

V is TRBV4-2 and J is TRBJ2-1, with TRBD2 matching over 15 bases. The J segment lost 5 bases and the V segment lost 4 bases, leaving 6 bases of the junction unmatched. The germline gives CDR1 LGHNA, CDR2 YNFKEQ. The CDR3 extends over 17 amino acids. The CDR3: CASSPGLAGGHNNEQFF. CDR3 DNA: TGTGCCAGCAGCCCCGGACTAGCGGGGGGGCACAACAATGAGCAGTTCTTC.

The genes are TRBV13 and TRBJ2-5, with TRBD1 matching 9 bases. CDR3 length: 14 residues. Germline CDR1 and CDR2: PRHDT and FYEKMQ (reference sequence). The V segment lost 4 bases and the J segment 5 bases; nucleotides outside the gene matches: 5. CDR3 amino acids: CASSSRQGVETQYF. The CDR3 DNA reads TGTGCCAGCAGCTCCCGACAGGGGGTTGAGACCCAGTACTTC.

The chain's CDR3 is CSVAVLNTEAFF. CDR3 sequence (DNA): TGCAGCGTTGCGGTACTCAACACTGAAGCTTTCTTT. J is TRBJ1-1 and V is TRBV29-1, with no clear D. The length of the CDR3 is 12 residues. V lost 4 bases and J 2 bases, leaving 8 bases between the germline ends. Germline V gene data show CDR1 as SQVTM and CDR2 as ANQGSEA.

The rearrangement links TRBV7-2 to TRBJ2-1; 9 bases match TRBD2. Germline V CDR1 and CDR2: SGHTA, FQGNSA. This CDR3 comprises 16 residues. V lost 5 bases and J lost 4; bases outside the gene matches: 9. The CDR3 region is CASSPGLALSYNEQFF. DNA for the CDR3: TGTGCCAGCAGCCCGGGACTAGCCCTAAGTTACAATGAGCAGTTCTTC.